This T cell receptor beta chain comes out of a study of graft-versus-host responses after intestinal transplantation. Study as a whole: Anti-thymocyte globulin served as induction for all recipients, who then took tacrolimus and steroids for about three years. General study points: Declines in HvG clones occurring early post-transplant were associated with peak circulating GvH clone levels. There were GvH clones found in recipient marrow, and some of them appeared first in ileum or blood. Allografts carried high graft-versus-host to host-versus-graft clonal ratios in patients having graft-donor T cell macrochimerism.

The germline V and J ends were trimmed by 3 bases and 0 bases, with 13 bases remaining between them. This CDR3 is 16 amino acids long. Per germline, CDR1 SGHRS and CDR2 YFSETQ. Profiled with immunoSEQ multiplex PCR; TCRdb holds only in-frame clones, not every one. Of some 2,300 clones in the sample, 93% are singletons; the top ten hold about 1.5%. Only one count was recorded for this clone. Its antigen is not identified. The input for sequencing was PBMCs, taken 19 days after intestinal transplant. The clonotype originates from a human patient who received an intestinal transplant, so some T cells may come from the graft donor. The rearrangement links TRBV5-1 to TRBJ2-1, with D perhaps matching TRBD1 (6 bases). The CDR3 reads CASSSQGGNSYNEQFF. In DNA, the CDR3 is TGCGCCAGCAGCTCACAGGGTGGGAACTCCTACAATGAGCAGTTCTTC.